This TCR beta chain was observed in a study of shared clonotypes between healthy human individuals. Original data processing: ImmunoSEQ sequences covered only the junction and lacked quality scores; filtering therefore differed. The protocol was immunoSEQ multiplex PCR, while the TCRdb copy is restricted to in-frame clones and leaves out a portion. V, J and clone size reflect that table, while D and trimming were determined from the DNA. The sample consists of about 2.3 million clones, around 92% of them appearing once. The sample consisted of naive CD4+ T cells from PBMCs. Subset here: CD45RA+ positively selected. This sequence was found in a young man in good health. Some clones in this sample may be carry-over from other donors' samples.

CDR3 nucleotides: TGTGCCAGTAGGCGACAGGGACTAAGCACAGATACGCAGTATTTT. It codes for CASRRQGLSTDTQYF. This rearrangement joins TRBV19 to TRBJ2-3; D might be TRBD1 or TRBD2, each matching 7 bases. The germline gives CDR1 LNHDA, CDR2 SQIVND (reference sequence). Deletions cut 6 bases from V and 0 bases from J, with 13 bases between. The CDR3 loop spans 15 amino acids.